This is a list of T cell receptor beta chains from one sample in a study of shared clonotypes between healthy human individuals. The method was immunoSEQ multiplex PCR; TCRdb's version includes in-frame clones alone and lacks a portion of them. The sample has over 2 million clones, 95% seen once. What was sequenced was naive CD4+ T cells sorted from blood. Every receptor here comes from a man in his late teens or twenties in good health. Each CDR3 is given with its conserved first and last residue. The D gene is left open where the match is weak. Expanded clones are given a class, and other clones once, few, many or no size at all.

CDR3 length,J gene,clone size,V gene,D gene,CDR3 protein,CDR3 DNA
15,TRBJ2-1,NA,TRBV19,TRBD2,CASTSGLAGADEQFF,TGTGCCAGTACATCGGGGCTAGCGGGGGCCGATGAGCAGTTCTTC
15,TRBJ2-7,NA,TRBV7-9,NA,CASSLDGIGSYEQYF,TGTGCCAGCAGCTTAGATGGGATCGGCTCCTACGAGCAGTACTTC
15,TRBJ1-5,NA,TRBV28,TRBD1,CASSPQGKVNQPQHF,TGTGCCAGCAGTCCACAGGGGAAGGTCAATCAGCCCCAGCATTTT
12,TRBJ2-5,NA,TRBV2,NA,CASSVLQETQYF,TGTGCCAGCAGCGTACTACAAGAGACCCAGTACTTC
12,TRBJ2-1,NA,TRBV14,NA,CASSQGRFEQFF,TGTGCCAGCAGCCAAGGCCGGTTTGAGCAGTTCTTC
13,TRBJ2-1,NA,TRBV10-3,NA,CAMLNSGVNEQFF,TGTGCCATGCTAAATTCGGGCGTAAATGAGCAGTTCTTC
14,TRBJ1-5,NA,TRBV9,TRBD1,CASSLGQPEQPQHF,TGTGCCAGCAGCCTGGGACAGCCGGAGCAGCCCCAGCATTTT
14,TRBJ2-1,NA,TRBV9,NA,CASSVDPEDNEQFF,TGTGCCAGCAGCGTAGACCCGGAGGACAATGAGCAGTTCTTC
13,TRBJ2-5,NA,TRBV5-4,NA,CASSLQGRETQYF,TGTGCCAGCAGCCTTCAGGGGCGAGAGACCCAGTACTTC
15,TRBJ1-6,NA,TRBV6-1,NA,CASRAGSSYNSPLHF,TGTGCCAGCAGGGCAGGGAGCTCCTATAATTCACCCCTCCACTTT
13,TRBJ2-7,NA,TRBV29-1,NA,CSVEDQGRYEQYF,TGCAGCGTTGAAGATCAGGGGAGGTACGAGCAGTACTTC
12,TRBJ2-7,NA,TRBV5-1,NA,CASSLIAGEQYF,TGCGCCAGCAGCTTGATCGCTGGCGAGCAGTACTTC
12,TRBJ1-6,NA,TRBV10-3,NA,CAIRDGGSPLHF,TGTGCCATCAGGGACGGGGGTTCACCCCTCCACTTT
14,TRBJ2-3,once,TRBV15,NA,CATSAQLTPDTQYF,TGTGCCACCAGCGCCCAGCTTACGCCAGATACGCAGTATTTT
14,TRBJ1-1,NA,TRBV18,NA,CASSLRGKGAEAFF,TGTGCCAGCTCACTTAGGGGCAAGGGGGCTGAAGCTTTCTTT
15,TRBJ2-6,NA,TRBV11-3,TRBD1,CASSLGGGEANVLTF,TGTGCCAGCAGCTTAGGAGGGGGCGAGGCCAACGTCCTGACTTTC
14,TRBJ2-7,once,TRBV7-2,NA,CASSPSGGGYEQYF,TGTGCCAGCAGCCCTAGCGGAGGGGGCTACGAGCAGTACTTC
15,TRBJ1-5,NA,TRBV7-2,NA,CASSSAINRDQPQHF,TGTGCCAGCAGCTCAGCGATAAATCGGGATCAGCCCCAGCATTTT
14,TRBJ2-1,once,TRBV5-1,TRBD1,CASSSPGQGDEQFF,TGCGCCAGCAGCTCCCCGGGACAGGGTGATGAGCAGTTCTTC
13,TRBJ2-3,NA,TRBV7-6,NA,CASSSVGSDTQYF,TGTGCCAGCAGCTCCGTCGGCTCAGATACGCAGTATTTT
15,TRBJ1-2,NA,TRBV5-4,NA,CASSLDQQDIYGYTF,TGTGCCAGCAGCTTGGATCAGCAGGACATCTATGGCTACACCTTC
13,TRBJ2-1,NA,TRBV11-1,NA,CASSLGGPAGQFF,TGTGCCAGCAGCTTAGGAGGCCCCGCTGGGCAGTTCTTC
14,TRBJ2-5,NA,TRBV2,NA,CASSVSLASETQYF,TGTGCCAGCAGTGTTTCCCTAGCTTCAGAGACCCAGTACTTC
15,TRBJ2-5,NA,TRBV7-9,NA,CASSLGRAIQETQYF,TGTGCCAGCAGCTTAGGGAGGGCTATACAAGAGACCCAGTACTTC
15,TRBJ1-6,NA,TRBV27,NA,CASRIQGTSNSPLHF,TGTGCCAGCAGGATTCAGGGGACTTCTAATTCACCCCTCCACTTT
14,TRBJ2-7,NA,TRBV27,NA,CASSRRHPSYEQYF,TGTGCCAGCAGTCGCCGACACCCCTCCTACGAGCAGTACTTC
14,TRBJ1-6,NA,TRBV7-9,TRBD1,CASSLGQLGSPLHF,TGTGCCAGCAGCTTGGGACAGCTGGGTTCACCCCTCCACTTT
15,TRBJ2-5,NA,TRBV6-5,TRBD1,CASSSKTGGEETQYF,TGTGCCAGCAGTTCGAAGACAGGGGGGGAGGAGACCCAGTACTTC
15,TRBJ2-1,NA,TRBV10-3,TRBD2,CAISEGSGRLNEQFF,TGTGCCATCAGTGAAGGGAGCGGGAGACTGAATGAGCAGTTCTTC